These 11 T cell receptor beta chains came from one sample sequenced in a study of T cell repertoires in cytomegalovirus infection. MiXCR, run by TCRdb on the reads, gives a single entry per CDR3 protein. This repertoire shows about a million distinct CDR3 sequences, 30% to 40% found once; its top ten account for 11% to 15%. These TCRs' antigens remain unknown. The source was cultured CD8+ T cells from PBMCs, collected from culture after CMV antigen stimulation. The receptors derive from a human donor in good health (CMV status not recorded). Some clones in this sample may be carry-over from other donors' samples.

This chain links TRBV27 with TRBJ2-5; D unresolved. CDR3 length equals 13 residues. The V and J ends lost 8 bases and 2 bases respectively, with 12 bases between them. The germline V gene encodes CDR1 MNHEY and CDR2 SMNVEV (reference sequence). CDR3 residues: CASFSPLQETQYF. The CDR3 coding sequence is TGTGCCAGCTTTTCCCCCTTACAAGAGACCCAGTACTTC.

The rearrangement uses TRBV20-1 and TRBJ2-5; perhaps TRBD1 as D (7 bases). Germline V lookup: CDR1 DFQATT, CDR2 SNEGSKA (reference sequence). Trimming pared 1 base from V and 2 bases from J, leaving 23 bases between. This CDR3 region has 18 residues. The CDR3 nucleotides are TGCAGTGCTAGAGGGGCCCCAGGGGGGCGGTGGTCACAAGAGACCCAGTACTTC. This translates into CSARGAPGGRWSQETQYF.

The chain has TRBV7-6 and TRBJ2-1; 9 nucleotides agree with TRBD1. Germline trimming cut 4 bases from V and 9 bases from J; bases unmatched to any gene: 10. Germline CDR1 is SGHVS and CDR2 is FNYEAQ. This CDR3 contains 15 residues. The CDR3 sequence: CASSYGQGRTGEQFF. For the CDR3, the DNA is TGTGCCAGCAGCTACGGACAGGGGCGGACGGGTGAGCAGTTCTTC. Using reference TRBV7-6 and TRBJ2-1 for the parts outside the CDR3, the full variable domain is GAGVSQSPRYKVTKRGQDVALRCDPISGHVSLYWYRQALGQGPEFLTYFNYEAQQDKSGLPNDRFSAERPEGSISTLTIQRTEQRDSAMYRCASSYGQGRTGEQFFGPGTRLTVL.

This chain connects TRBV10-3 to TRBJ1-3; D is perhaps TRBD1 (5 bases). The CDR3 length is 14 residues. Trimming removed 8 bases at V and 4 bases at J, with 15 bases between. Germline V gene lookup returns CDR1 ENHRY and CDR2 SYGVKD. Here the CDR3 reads CAIWDSRPGNTIYF. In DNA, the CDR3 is TGTGCCATCTGGGACTCCCGGCCAGGAAACACCATATATTTT.

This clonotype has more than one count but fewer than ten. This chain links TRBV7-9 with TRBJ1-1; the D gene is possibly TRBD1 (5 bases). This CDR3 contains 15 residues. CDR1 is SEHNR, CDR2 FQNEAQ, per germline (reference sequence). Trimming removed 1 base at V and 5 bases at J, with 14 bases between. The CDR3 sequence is CASSLGRDSGTEAFF. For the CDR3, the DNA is TGTGCCAGCAGCTTAGGGAGGGACTCCGGGACTGAAGCTTTCTTT.

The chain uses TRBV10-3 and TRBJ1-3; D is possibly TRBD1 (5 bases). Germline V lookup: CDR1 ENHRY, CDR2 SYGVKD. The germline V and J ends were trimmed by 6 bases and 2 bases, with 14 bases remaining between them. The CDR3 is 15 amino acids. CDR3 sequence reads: CAIRGDGTPGNTIYF. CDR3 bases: TGTGCCATCAGGGGGGACGGAACTCCTGGAAACACCATATATTTT.

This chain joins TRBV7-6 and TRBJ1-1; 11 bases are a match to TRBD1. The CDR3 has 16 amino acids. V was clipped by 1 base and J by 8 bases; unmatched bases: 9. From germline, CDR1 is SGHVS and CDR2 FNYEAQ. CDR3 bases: TGTGCCAGCAGCTTAGATTCCGGGACAGGGGGTTTGGAAGCTTTCTTT. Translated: CASSLDSGTGGLEAFF.

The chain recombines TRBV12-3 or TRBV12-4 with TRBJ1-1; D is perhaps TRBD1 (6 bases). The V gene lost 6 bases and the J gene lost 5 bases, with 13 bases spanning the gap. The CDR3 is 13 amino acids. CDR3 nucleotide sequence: TGTGCCAGCAGAGGGGGAGGGGGTACTGAAGCTTTCTTT. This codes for CASRGGGGTEAFF.

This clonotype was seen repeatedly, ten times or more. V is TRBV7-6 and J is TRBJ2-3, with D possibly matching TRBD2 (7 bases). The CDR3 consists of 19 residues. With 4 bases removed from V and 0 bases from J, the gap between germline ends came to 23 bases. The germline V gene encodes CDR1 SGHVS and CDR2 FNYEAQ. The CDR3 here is CASSSRLSEGGFSTDTQYF. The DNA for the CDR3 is TGTGCCAGCAGCTCACGACTTAGCGAGGGGGGGTTTAGCACAGATACGCAGTATTTT.

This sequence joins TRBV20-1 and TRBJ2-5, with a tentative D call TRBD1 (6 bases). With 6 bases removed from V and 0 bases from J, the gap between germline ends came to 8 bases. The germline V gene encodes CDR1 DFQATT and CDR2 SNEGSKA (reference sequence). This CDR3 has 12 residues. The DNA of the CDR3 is TGCAGTGCCACAGGGCACCAAGAGACCCAGTACTTC. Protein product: CSATGHQETQYF.

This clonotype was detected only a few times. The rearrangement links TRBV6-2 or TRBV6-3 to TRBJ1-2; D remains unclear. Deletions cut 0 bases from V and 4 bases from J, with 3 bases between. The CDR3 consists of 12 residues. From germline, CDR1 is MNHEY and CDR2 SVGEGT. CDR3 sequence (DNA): TGTGCCAGCAGTTACTCTCCCTATGGCTACACCTTC. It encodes CASSYSPYGYTF.